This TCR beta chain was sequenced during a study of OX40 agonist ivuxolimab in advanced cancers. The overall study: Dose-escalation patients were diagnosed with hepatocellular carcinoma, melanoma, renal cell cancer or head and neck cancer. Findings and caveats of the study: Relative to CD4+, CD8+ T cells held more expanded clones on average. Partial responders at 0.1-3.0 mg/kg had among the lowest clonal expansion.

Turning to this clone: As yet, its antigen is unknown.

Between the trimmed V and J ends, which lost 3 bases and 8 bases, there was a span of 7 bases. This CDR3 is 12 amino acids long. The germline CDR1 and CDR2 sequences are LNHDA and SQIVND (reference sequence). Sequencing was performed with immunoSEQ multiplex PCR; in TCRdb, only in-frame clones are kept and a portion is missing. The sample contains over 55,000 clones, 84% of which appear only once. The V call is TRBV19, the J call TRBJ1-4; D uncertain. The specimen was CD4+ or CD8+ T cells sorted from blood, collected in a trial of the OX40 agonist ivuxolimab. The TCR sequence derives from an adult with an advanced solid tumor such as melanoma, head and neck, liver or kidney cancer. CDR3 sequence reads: CASSMRNEKLFF. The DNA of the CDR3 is TGTGCCAGTAGTATGAGGAACGAAAAACTGTTTTTT.